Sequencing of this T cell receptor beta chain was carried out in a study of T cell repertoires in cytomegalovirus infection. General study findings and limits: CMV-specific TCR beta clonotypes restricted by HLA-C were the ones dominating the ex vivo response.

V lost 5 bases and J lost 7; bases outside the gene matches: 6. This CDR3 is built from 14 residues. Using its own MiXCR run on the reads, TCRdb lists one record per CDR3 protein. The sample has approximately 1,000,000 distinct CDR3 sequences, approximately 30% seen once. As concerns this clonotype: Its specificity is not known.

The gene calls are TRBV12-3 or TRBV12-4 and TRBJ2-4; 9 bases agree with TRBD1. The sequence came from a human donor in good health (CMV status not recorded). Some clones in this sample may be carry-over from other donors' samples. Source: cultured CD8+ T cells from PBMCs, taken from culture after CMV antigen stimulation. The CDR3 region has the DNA TGTGCCAGCAGTCCCGGGACAGGGTGGAACATTCAGTACTTC. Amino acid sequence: CASSPGTGWNIQYF.